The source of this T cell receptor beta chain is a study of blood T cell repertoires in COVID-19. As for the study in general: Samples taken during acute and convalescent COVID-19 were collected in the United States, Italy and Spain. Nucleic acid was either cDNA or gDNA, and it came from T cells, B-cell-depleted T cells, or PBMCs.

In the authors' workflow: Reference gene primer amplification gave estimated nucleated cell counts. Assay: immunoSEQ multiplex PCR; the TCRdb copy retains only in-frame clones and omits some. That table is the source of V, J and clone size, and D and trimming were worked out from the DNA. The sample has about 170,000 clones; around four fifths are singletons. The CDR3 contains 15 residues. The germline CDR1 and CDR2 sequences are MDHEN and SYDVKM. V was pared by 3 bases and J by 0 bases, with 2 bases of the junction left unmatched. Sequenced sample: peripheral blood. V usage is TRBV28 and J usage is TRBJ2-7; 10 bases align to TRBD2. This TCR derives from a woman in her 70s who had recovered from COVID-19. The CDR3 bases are TGTGCCAGCAGTTTCCCTAGCGGGAGCTCCTACGAGCAGTACTTC. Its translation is CASSFPSGSSYEQYF.